This TCR beta chain was identified in a study of a mutant IDH1 vaccine in newly diagnosed glioma. In the study overall: The treated population exhibited a male proportion of about 60%, a female proportion of about 38%, and a mean age of roughly 41 years. Before enrollment, patients got radiotherapy alone, temozolomide alone, or mostly the combination.

Time point given: baseline, week 1 (first vaccination visit). Treatment reported: pre-vaccination baseline after standard-of-care therapy. The donor cohort comprised cases of new WHO grade 3 or 4 IDH1-mutant, ATRX-lost astrocytoma. Sequencing was performed with immunoSEQ multiplex PCR; in TCRdb, only in-frame clones are kept and a portion is missing. Of tens of thousands of clones listed, roughly 85% are singletons. CDR1 is LNHDA and CDR2 is SQIVND in the germline V gene (reference sequence). The CDR3 spans 14 residues. The V and J ends lost 7 bases and 0 bases respectively, with 13 bases between them. Notes on the study in general: Induction of immune responses by the vaccine occurred in about 93% of patients.

For this clone: What it binds is unknown.

Sequences were derived from PBMCs, sampled from a glioma patient treated with radiotherapy, temozolomide or both. The receptor comes from a woman aged 45 to 65 with glioma. This chain uses TRBV19 with TRBJ2-7; D may be TRBD1 or TRBD2 (5 bases each). The CDR3 nucleotides read TGTGCCAGTACCACCCCGGGGCCCTCCTACGAGCAGTACTTC. It encodes CASTTPGPSYEQYF. The full variable domain, with the rest looked up from reference TRBV19 and TRBJ2-7, is DGGITQSPKYLFRKEGQNVTLSCEQNLNHDAMYWYRQDPGQGLRLIYYSQIVNDFQKGDIAEGYSVSREKKESFPLTVTSAQKNPTAFYLCASTTPGPSYEQYFGPGTRLTVT.